This T cell receptor beta chain was sequenced during a study of identical twins. The CDR3 has 16 amino acids. The V segment lost 3 bases and the J segment 8 bases; nucleotides outside the gene matches: 13. Per the germline V gene, CDR1 is MDHEN and CDR2 is SYDVKM. This clonotype has just a few counts. TCRdb recomputed calls from the 5' RACE reads with MiXCR, one row per CDR3 protein. This sample carries 1.5 million to 2 million distinct CDR3 sequences, roughly 35% of them seen once, and the ten largest clones take about 0.3%. The sequenced sample consisted of cord blood. The chain links TRBV28 to TRBJ1-2, with 9 bases fitting TRBD1. The clonotype was recovered from a newborn girl in good health. In DNA, the CDR3 is TGTGCCAGCAGTTTTCAGATGGACAGGGGATTGGACGGCTACACCTTC. Encoded protein: CASSFQMDRGLDGYTF.